The clone carrying this TCR beta chain occurred a few times. Germline CDR1 reads SNHLY; CDR2 reads FYNNEI. The CDR3 is 13 amino acids. V was shortened by 7 bases and J by 7 bases, with 11 bases between the two germline ends. The data belong to a study of blood T cell repertoires in COVID-19. Study background: Some COVID-19 samples were acute and others convalescent; all came from the United States, Italy and Spain. Sample material is recorded as cDNA or gDNA derived from T cells, B-cell-depleted T cells, or PBMCs.

Using immunoSEQ multiplex PCR, the repertoire was profiled, and TCRdb retains in-frame clones only, with some absent. The data show some 110,000 clones, roughly 84% seen once. Sequencing was done on a sample of peripheral blood. The sequence derives from a woman between 65 and 79 years old with acute or convalescent COVID-19. The J gene is TRBJ1-6, the V gene TRBV2, with D unresolved. The CDR3 sequence is CASMLEENSPLHF. For the CDR3, the DNA is TGTGCCAGCATGCTGGAGGAGAATTCACCCCTCCACTTT.